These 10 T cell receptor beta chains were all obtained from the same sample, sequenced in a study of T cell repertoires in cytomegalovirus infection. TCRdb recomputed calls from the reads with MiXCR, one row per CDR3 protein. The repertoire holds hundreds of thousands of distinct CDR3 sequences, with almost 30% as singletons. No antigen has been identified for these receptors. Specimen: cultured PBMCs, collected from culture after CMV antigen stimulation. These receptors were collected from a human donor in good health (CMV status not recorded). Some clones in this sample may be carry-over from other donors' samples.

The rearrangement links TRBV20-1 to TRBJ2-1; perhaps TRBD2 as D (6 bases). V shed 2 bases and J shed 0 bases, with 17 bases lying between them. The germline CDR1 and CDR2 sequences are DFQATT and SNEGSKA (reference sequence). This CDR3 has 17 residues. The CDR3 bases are TGCAGTGCTAGATTGCCGGGACTCTACCTCTCCTACAATGAGCAGTTCTTC. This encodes CSARLPGLYLSYNEQFF.

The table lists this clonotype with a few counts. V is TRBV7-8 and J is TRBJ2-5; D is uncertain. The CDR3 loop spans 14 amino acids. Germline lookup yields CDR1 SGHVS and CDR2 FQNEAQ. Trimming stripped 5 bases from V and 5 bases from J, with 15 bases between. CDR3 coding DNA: TGTGCCAGCAGCCCCTTTGGAATAAGCGAGACCCAGTACTTC. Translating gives CASSPFGISETQYF.

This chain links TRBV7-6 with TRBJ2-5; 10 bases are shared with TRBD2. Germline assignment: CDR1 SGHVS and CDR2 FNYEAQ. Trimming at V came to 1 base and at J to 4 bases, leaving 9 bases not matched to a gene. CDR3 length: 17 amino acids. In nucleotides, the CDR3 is TGTGCCAGCAGCTTAGTTTCCAGCGGGGGGGCCCGAGAGACCCAGTACTTC. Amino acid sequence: CASSLVSSGGARETQYF.

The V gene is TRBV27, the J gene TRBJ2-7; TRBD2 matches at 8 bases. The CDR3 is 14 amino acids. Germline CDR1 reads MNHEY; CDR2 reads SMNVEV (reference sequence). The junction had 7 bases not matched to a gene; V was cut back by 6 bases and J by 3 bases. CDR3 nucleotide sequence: TGTGCCAGCAGCGCTCCGGGACTAGGCTACGAGCAGTACTTC. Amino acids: CASSAPGLGYEQYF.

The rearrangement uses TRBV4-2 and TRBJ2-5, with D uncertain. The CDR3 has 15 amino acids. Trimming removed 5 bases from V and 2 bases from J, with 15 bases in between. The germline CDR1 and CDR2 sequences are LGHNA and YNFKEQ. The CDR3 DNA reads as TGTGCCAGCAGCTCGTCATCCCCCATGCAAGAGACCCAGTACTTC. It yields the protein CASSSSSPMQETQYF.

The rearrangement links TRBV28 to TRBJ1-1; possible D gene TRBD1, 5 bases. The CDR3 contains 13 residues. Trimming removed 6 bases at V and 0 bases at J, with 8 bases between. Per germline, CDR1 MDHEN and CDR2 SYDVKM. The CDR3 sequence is CASRTVMNTEAFF. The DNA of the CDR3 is TGTGCCAGCAGGACAGTGATGAACACTGAAGCTTTCTTT.

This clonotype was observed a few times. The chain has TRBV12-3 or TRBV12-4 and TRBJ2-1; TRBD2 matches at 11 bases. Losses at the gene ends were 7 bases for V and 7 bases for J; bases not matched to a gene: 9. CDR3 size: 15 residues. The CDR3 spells CASILAGGSTNEQFF. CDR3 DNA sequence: TGTGCCAGCATATTAGCGGGGGGGTCTACAAATGAGCAGTTCTTC.

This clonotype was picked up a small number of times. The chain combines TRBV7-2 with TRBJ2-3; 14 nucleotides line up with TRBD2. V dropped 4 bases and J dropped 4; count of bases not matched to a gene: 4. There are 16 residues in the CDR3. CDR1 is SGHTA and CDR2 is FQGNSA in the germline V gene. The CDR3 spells CASSSRLAGGSDTQYF. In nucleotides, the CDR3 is TGTGCCAGCAGCTCCCGACTAGCGGGAGGGTCAGATACGCAGTATTTT.

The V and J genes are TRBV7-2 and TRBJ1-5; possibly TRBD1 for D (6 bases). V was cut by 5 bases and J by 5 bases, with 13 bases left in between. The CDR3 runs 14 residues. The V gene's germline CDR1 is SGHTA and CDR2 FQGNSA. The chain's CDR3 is CASSPSSGDQPQHF. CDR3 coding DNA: TGTGCCAGCAGCCCTTCTTCAGGGGATCAGCCCCAGCATTTT.

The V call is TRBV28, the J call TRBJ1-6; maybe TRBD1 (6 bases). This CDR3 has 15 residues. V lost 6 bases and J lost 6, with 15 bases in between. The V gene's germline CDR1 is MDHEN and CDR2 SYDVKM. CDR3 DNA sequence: TGTGCCAGCAGCCTCGGACAGATACTTAATTCACCCCTCCACTTT. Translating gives CASSLGQILNSPLHF. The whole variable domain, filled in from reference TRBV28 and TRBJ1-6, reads DVKVTQSSRYLVKRTGEKVFLECVQDMDHENMFWYRQDPGLGLRLIYFSYDVKMKEKGDIPEGYSVSREKKERFSLILESASTNQTSMYLCASSLGQILNSPLHFGNGTRLTVT.